One sample yielded the 4 T cell receptor beta chains listed below, sequenced in a study of blood T cell repertoires in COVID-19. TCRdb keeps only in-frame clones here, not all; method: immunoSEQ multiplex PCR. The sample lists about 220,000 clones; around four fifths were seen once. The sequenced material came from PBMCs or T cells enriched from blood (not recorded which). Receptors were obtained from a woman between 45 and 65 years old who had been exposed to COVID-19.

Here the CDR3 DNA reads TGTGCCAGCAGTGAAGCGCTTTGGTCTAAGTACTTC. This encodes CASSEALWSKYF. The chain links TRBV2 to TRBJ2-7, with unresolved D. Trimming cost V 0 bases and J 11 bases, with 11 bases left between them. This CDR3 comprises 12 residues. Germline CDR1 SNHLY, CDR2 FYNNEI.

The gene calls are TRBV9 and TRBJ1-1, with 8 bases identical to TRBD1. This CDR3 region has 16 residues. The V gene end was trimmed by 0 bases and the J gene end by 1 base; junction bases not matched to a gene: 5. From germline, CDR1 is SGDLS and CDR2 YYNGEE. CDR3 in DNA: TGTGCCAGCAGCGTAGGGGGCAGGGGGCCGAACACTGAAGCTTTCTTT. Residues: CASSVGGRGPNTEAFF.

This chain links TRBV5-5 with TRBJ2-1, with D maybe TRBD2 (5 bases). The V gene lost 4 bases and the J gene lost 2 bases, with 10 bases spanning the gap. The CDR3 runs 14 residues. Germline assignment: CDR1 SGHKS and CDR2 YYEKEE (reference sequence). CDR3 in amino acids: CASSTQRAYNEQFF. In DNA form, the CDR3 reads TGTGCCAGCAGCACCCAGAGGGCCTACAATGAGCAGTTCTTC.

The chain recombines TRBV28 with TRBJ2-2; 7 bases map to TRBD2. V shed 4 bases, J shed 4 bases, and the junction held 3 bases outside the gene matches. Germline V gives CDR1 MDHEN, CDR2 SYDVKM. This CDR3 region has 14 residues. The CDR3 region is CASSSGGSTGELFF. The CDR3 nucleotides read TGTGCCAGCAGTTCGGGCGGGAGCACCGGGGAGCTGTTTTTT. Using reference TRBV28 and TRBJ2-2 for the parts outside the CDR3, the full variable domain is DVKVTQSSRYLVKRTGEKVFLECVQDMDHENMFWYRQDPGLGLRLIYFSYDVKMKEKGDIPEGYSVSREKKERFSLILESASTNQTSMYLCASSSGGSTGELFFGEGSRLTVL.